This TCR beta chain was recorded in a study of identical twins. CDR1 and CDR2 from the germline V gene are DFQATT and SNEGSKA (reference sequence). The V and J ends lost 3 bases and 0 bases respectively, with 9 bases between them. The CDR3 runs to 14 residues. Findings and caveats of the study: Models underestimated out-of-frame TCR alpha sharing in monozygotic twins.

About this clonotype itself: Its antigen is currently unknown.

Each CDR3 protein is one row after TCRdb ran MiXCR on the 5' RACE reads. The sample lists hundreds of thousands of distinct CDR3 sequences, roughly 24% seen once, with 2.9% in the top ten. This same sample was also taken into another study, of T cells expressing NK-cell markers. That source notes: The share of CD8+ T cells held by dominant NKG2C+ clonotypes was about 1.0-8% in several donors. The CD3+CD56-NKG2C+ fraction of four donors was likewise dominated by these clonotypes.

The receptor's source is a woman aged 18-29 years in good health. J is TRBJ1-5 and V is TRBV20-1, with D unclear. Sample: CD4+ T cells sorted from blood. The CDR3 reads CSASGLYSNQPQHF. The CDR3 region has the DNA TGCAGTGCTAGTGGGTTATATAGCAATCAGCCCCAGCATTTT.